The 7 T cell receptor beta chains below come from one sample, sequenced in a study of Tregs in tolerant kidney transplant recipients. The assay was immunoSEQ multiplex PCR, and TCRdb's table has in-frame clones only and misses some. The table includes over 85,000 clones, 93% detected once. This specimen was CD4+ T cells from blood, taken before the transplant. The source of these receptors is a human donor who received a combined kidney and bone marrow transplant.

V is TRBV7-2 and J is TRBJ1-6; D may be TRBD1 (6 bases). This CDR3 is 15 amino acids long. The ends were cut back, 4 bases at V and 5 bases at J, with 12 bases in the middle. CDR1 and CDR2 (germline): SGHTA, FQGNSA. The CDR3 here is CASSWGGGNNSPLHF. The CDR3 DNA reads TGTGCCAGCAGCTGGGGGGGCGGGAATAATTCACCCCTCCACTTT.

V and J are TRBV30 and TRBJ1-1; D unresolved. The CDR3 runs 11 residues. The germline gives CDR1 GTSNPN, CDR2 SVGIG (reference sequence). CDR3 residues: CASKLNTEAFF. As DNA, the CDR3 is TGTGCGAGTAAATTGAACACTGAAGCTTTCTTT.

This rearrangement joins TRBV7-9 to TRBJ1-3, with a possible D match to TRBD1 (5 bases). The length of the CDR3 is 16 residues. Trimming stripped 5 bases from V and 0 bases from J, with 14 bases between. Germline V lookup: CDR1 SEHNR, CDR2 FQNEAQ (reference sequence). The CDR3: CASSPPGGASGNTIYF. For the CDR3, the DNA is TGTGCCAGCAGCCCACCGGGAGGGGCCTCTGGAAACACCATATATTTT.

CDR3 residues: CSASRYGYTF. CDR3 nucleotides: TGCAGTGCTAGTCGTTATGGCTACACCTTC. This chain joins TRBV20-1 and TRBJ1-2; no definite D call. Germline V CDR1 and CDR2: DFQATT, SNEGSKA (reference sequence). The CDR3 has 10 amino acids. Trimming pared 3 bases from V and 5 bases from J, leaving 4 bases between.

This clone was seen a few times. This sequence joins TRBV6-1 and TRBJ1-5; 9 bases align to TRBD1. The germline V gene has CDR1 MNHNS and CDR2 SASEGT. The CDR3 is made up of 14 amino acids. V lost 5 bases and J lost 5; bases outside the gene matches: 4. In DNA form, the CDR3 reads TGTGCCAGCAGTCGGGACAGGGCTGATCAGCCCCAGCATTTT. Its protein product is CASSRDRADQPQHF.

The chain employs TRBV19 and TRBJ1-1; 7 nucleotides match TRBD1. J lost 3 bases, V lost 3 bases, and 4 bases had no gene match. Germline CDR1 is LNHDA and CDR2 is SQIVND (reference sequence). The CDR3 consists of 14 residues. In nucleotides, the CDR3 is TGTGCCAGTAGTATCCCGACAGGGCACACTGAAGCTTTCTTT. Protein product: CASSIPTGHTEAFF.

This chain links TRBV10-3 with TRBJ1-2, with a weak D call TRBD1 (6 bases). Between the trimmed V and J ends, which lost 1 base and 1 base, there was a span of 13 bases. The CDR3 sequence is 16 residues long. The germline V gene encodes CDR1 ENHRY and CDR2 SYGVKD. The CDR3 loop is CAISEFNGQNNYGYTF. The CDR3 DNA reads TGTGCCATCAGTGAGTTCAACGGACAGAATAACTATGGCTACACCTTC.